These 17 T cell receptor beta chains share one sample of origin, sequenced in a study of shared T cell receptors in the human thymus. The assay was immunoSEQ multiplex PCR, and TCRdb's table has in-frame clones only and misses some. The repertoire holds about 380,000 clones, with roughly 94% as singletons. The sequenced sample was thymocytes. The receptor source for this set is a human donor.

The gene calls are TRBV28 and TRBJ1-4; D perhaps matches TRBD1 (5 bases). Germline values: CDR1 MDHEN, CDR2 SYDVKM. The V gene lost 8 bases and the J gene lost 0 bases, with 16 bases spanning the gap. The CDR3 spans 16 residues. The CDR3 is CASFPGSGATNEKLFF. The CDR3 DNA follows: TGTGCCAGCTTTCCAGGGTCCGGGGCAACTAATGAAAAACTGTTTTTT.

CDR3 sequence (DNA): TGTGCCAGCAGGTCTTACGTCGGGCCCACAGATACGCAGTATTTT. Amino acid sequence: CASRSYVGPTDTQYF. V and J are TRBV27 and TRBJ2-3; unclear D gene. V gave up 6 bases and J gave up 2 bases, with 15 bases separating them. The CDR3 extends over 15 amino acids. The V gene's germline CDR1 is MNHEY and CDR2 SMNVEV (reference sequence).

The J gene is TRBJ1-3, the V gene TRBV7-2; unclear D gene. Germline loops: CDR1 SGHTA, CDR2 FQGNSA. V gave up 1 base and J gave up 4 bases, with 8 bases separating them. The CDR3 length is 14 residues. The CDR3 nucleotides are TGTGCCAGCAGCTTAGTCTTACGAGGAAACACCATATATTTT. Translated, it gives CASSLVLRGNTIYF.

This chain links TRBV27 with TRBJ2-1; possible D gene TRBD1, 6 bases. Trimming pared 7 bases from V and 0 bases from J, leaving 25 bases between. This CDR3 is 19 amino acids long. Per germline, CDR1 MNHEY and CDR2 SMNVEV (reference sequence). CDR3 loop: CASKSVDSAVRSSYNEQFF. CDR3 DNA: TGTGCCAGCAAATCCGTGGACAGCGCCGTACGTAGCTCCTACAATGAGCAGTTCTTC.

The chain carries TRBV28 and TRBJ2-1; perhaps TRBD1 as D (5 bases). V lost 7 bases and J 0 bases, leaving 10 bases between the germline ends. The CDR3 is 14 residues long. CDR1 and CDR2 (germline): MDHEN, SYDVKM. CDR3 coding DNA: TGTGCCAGCAAGGGGCTATTCTCCTACAATGAGCAGTTCTTC. It yields the protein CASKGLFSYNEQFF.

V usage is TRBV5-1 and J usage is TRBJ2-2, with a tentative D call TRBD2 (5 bases). This CDR3 has 16 amino acids. V was trimmed by 0 bases and J by 4 bases, leaving 13 bases between them. The germline V gene encodes CDR1 SGHRS and CDR2 YFSETQ. CDR3 residues: CASSLVVGEITGELFF. As DNA, the CDR3 is TGCGCCAGCAGCTTGGTGGTGGGAGAGATCACCGGGGAGCTGTTTTTT.

The chain links TRBV10-3 to TRBJ1-1; D is unresolved. In germline, CDR1 is ENHRY, CDR2 SYGVKD. This CDR3 has 14 amino acids. V dropped 7 bases and J dropped 1 base, with 13 bases sitting between them. CDR3 sequence (DNA): TGTGCCATCACCGACTTCCACACGAACACTGAAGCTTTCTTT. This translates into CAITDFHTNTEAFF.

This clone occurred once. The chain couples TRBV23-1 to TRBJ2-2; D unclear. TRBV23-1 is an ORF for which the function is uncertain. The CDR3 has 16 residues. Trimming took 6 bases from V and 1 from J, leaving 15 bases between them. The CDR3: CASRGSGQLNTGELFF. CDR3 bases: TGCGCCAGCAGGGGAAGTGGGCAGCTGAACACCGGGGAGCTGTTTTTT.

V is TRBV10-1 and J is TRBJ2-7; 10 bases line up with TRBD1. This CDR3 has 13 amino acids. V lost 6 bases and J lost 6; bases outside the gene matches: 5. Germline V lookup: CDR1 WNHNN, CDR2 SYGVQD (reference sequence). The CDR3 protein is CASSPGQGSEQYF. CDR3 nucleotide sequence: TGCGCCAGCAGCCCGGGACAGGGGAGCGAGCAGTACTTC.

The chain uses TRBV7-2 and TRBJ2-7; the match to TRBD1 covers 8 bases. J lost 3 bases, V lost 3 bases, and 7 bases had no gene match. The V gene's germline CDR1 is SGHTA and CDR2 FQGNSA. The CDR3 has 15 amino acids. CDR3 DNA sequence: TGTGCCAGCAGCTTTACCCCGACAGGGGACTACGAGCAGTACTTC. Residues: CASSFTPTGDYEQYF. The full variable domain, completed using reference TRBV7-2 and TRBJ2-7, is GAGVSQSPSNKVTEKGKDVELRCDPISGHTALYWYRQSLGQGLEFLIYFQGNSAPDKSGLPSDRFSAERTGGSVSTLTIQRTQQEDSAVYLCASSFTPTGDYEQYFGPGTRLTVT.

The chain combines TRBV7-6 with TRBJ2-5; 14 bases line up with TRBD2. This CDR3 has 17 amino acids. The trim removed 4 bases at V and 5 bases at J, leaving 9 bases unmatched. Germline CDR1 SGHVS, CDR2 FNYEAQ. The CDR3 reads CASSSHEGLAGGETQYF. Here the CDR3 DNA reads TGTGCCAGCAGCTCCCATGAAGGACTAGCGGGAGGTGAGACCCAGTACTTC.

This clone showed up just once. The chain carries TRBV6-6 and TRBJ2-7, with a weak D call TRBD1 (7 bases). The CDR3 contains 14 residues. Germline values: CDR1 MNHNY, CDR2 SVGAGI (reference sequence). Deletions cut 5 bases from V and 3 bases from J, with 14 bases between. The CDR3 region has the DNA TGTGCCAGCAGTCGTCAGGGGGGAGGCTACGAGCAGTACTTC. This translates into CASSRQGGGYEQYF.

The chain joins TRBV10-2 to TRBJ2-7; TRBD2 matches at 10 bases. After removal of 5 bases from V and 5 bases from J, the junction contained 9 bases not matched to a gene. This CDR3 spans 15 amino acids. Germline lookup yields CDR1 WSHSY and CDR2 SAAADI. The CDR3 nucleotides are TGCGCCAGCAGTCCAACTAGCGGGAATCGGAACGAGCAGTACTTC. This gives the protein CASSPTSGNRNEQYF.

The rearrangement joins TRBV7-9 to TRBJ1-1; D is possibly TRBD1 (6 bases). Trimming removed 4 bases from V and 0 bases from J, with 15 bases in between. From germline, CDR1 is SEHNR and CDR2 FQNEAQ (reference sequence). There are 16 residues in the CDR3. This CDR3 is CASSCTGRAMNTEAFF. DNA of the CDR3: TGTGCCAGCAGCTGCACAGGGAGGGCAATGAACACTGAAGCTTTCTTT.

V and J are TRBV27 and TRBJ1-6; D perhaps matches TRBD1 (6 bases). CDR3 length: 16 residues. The germline V and J ends were trimmed by 3 bases and 8 bases, with 17 bases remaining between them. Germline CDR1 is MNHEY and CDR2 is SMNVEV (reference sequence). This chain's CDR3 is CASSFITGRLDSPLHF. The CDR3 DNA is TGTGCCAGCAGTTTTATTACAGGGAGGCTCGATTCACCCCTCCACTTT.

This chain links TRBV10-2 with TRBJ2-7; D may correspond to TRBD1 or TRBD2 (5 bases each). V shed 6 bases and J shed 6 bases, with 18 bases lying between them. CDR1 WSHSY and CDR2 SAAADI come from the germline V gene. This CDR3 spans 14 amino acids. The CDR3 DNA reads as TGCGCCAGCAGCCCGGGGACCCCCCCGGGCGAGCAGTACTTC. This translates into CASSPGTPPGEQYF.

V and J are TRBV11-2 and TRBJ1-2; 7 bases are shared with TRBD1. The CDR3 consists of 15 residues. The germline V gene encodes CDR1 SGHAT and CDR2 FQNNGV. V trimming: 5 bases; J trimming: 4 bases; junction bases outside the gene matches: 10. The CDR3 protein is CASSIKGGRIYGYTF. The CDR3 DNA is TGTGCCAGCAGCATAAAAGGGGGCAGGATCTATGGCTACACCTTC. The full variable domain, rest sourced from reference TRBV11-2 and TRBJ1-2, is EAGVAQSPRYKIIEKRQSVAFWCNPISGHATLYWYQQILGQGPKLLIQFQNNGVVDDSQLPKDRFSAERLKGVDSTLKIQPAKLEDSAVYLCASSIKGGRIYGYTFGSGTRLTVV.